This T cell receptor (beta chain) appears in the sequencing data of a study of T cell responses to AZD1222 COVID-19 vaccine. Samples with a second dose at about 4 or about 12 weeks were pooled together. General study results and limits: Receipt of two AZD1222 doses was followed by a rise in Spike-specific TCR breadth and depth. White British donors predominated, females outnumbered males, and clonal diversity was possibly underestimated.

This clone was seen a few times. The antigen is undetermined. This CDR3 has 14 amino acids. Germline CDR1 and CDR2: MNHEY and SVGAGI. Trimming cost V 5 bases and J 7 bases; bases outside gene matches: 6. Using immunoSEQ multiplex PCR, the repertoire was profiled, and TCRdb retains in-frame clones only, with some absent. The table lists about 67,000 clones, about four fifths of them singletons. The sequence was obtained from an adult who received the AZD1222 COVID-19 vaccine. J is TRBJ1-5 and V is TRBV6-5; 9 bases are shared with TRBD1. Specimen: peripheral blood, collected 28 days after the second AZD1222 dose. CDR3 sequence reads: CASSQGQGWQPQHF. In nucleotides, the CDR3 is TGTGCCAGCAGTCAGGGACAGGGTTGGCAGCCCCAGCATTTT.